Presented here are 29 T cell receptor beta chains from one specimen sequenced in a study of monozygotic twins with cystic fibrosis. Measured with immunoSEQ multiplex PCR; TCRdb has only the in-frame clones, and not every one. The repertoire holds 15,000 to 25,000 clones, with less than 95% as singletons. The sequenced sample consisted of blood. These TCRs come from a girl aged 2 to 9 with cystic fibrosis.

The chain uses TRBV6-5 and TRBJ2-1; D not certain. This CDR3 contains 14 residues. V was cut by 2 bases and J by 3 bases, with 8 bases left in between. Germline CDR1 and CDR2: MNHEY and SVGAGI. This chain's CDR3 is CASSYPDGYNEQFF. The DNA for the CDR3 is TGTGCCAGCAGTTACCCCGACGGCTACAATGAGCAGTTCTTC.

V is TRBV28 and J is TRBJ1-5, with 7 nucleotides matching TRBD1. V shed 6 bases, J shed 5 bases, and the junction held 10 bases outside the gene matches. CDR1 is MDHEN, CDR2 SYDVKM, per germline. There are 15 residues in the CDR3. CDR3 in amino acids: CASSRTDRVYQPQHF. Here the CDR3 DNA reads TGTGCCAGCAGCCGAACCGACAGGGTTTATCAGCCCCAGCATTTT. The whole variable domain, remainder taken from reference TRBV28 and TRBJ1-5, is DVKVTQSSRYLVKRTGEKVFLECVQDMDHENMFWYRQDPGLGLRLIYFSYDVKMKEKGDIPEGYSVSREKKERFSLILESASTNQTSMYLCASSRTDRVYQPQHFGDGTRLSIL.

This clone was observed a handful of times. The chain couples TRBV6-1 to TRBJ2-6, with 7 bases matching TRBD1. The germline V gene encodes CDR1 MNHNS and CDR2 SASEGT. The V segment lost 1 base and the J segment 4 bases; nucleotides outside the gene matches: 1. The CDR3 has 15 residues. The CDR3 bases are TGTGCCAGCAGTGAAGAGGGGGCCGGGGCCAACGTCCTGACTTTC. Residues: CASSEEGAGANVLTF.

The rearrangement joins TRBV30 to TRBJ2-7; D ambiguous. V shed 0 bases and J shed 0 bases, with 9 bases lying between them. In germline, CDR1 is GTSNPN, CDR2 SVGIG (reference sequence). The CDR3 spans 14 residues. The CDR3, as DNA: TGTGCCTGGAGTGTTTTAATCCCCTCCTACGAGCAGTACTTC. This translates into CAWSVLIPSYEQYF.

This chain uses TRBV11-3 with TRBJ2-1; D unresolved. The CDR3 length is 12 residues. The ends were cut back, 3 bases at V and 3 bases at J, with 3 bases in the middle. Germline lookup yields CDR1 SGHNT and CDR2 YENEEA. CDR3 amino acids: CASSLNYNEQFF. DNA for the CDR3: TGTGCCAGCAGCTTGAACTACAATGAGCAGTTCTTC.

J is TRBJ1-5 and V is TRBV2; D may be TRBD1 (6 bases). This CDR3 region has 15 residues. Germline values: CDR1 SNHLY, CDR2 FYNNEI. The V and J ends lost 9 bases and 2 bases respectively, with 17 bases between them. CDR3 in amino acids: CASRGGGWRNQPQHF. The CDR3 DNA sequence: TGTGCCAGTAGGGGAGGGGGGTGGCGCAATCAGCCCCAGCATTTT.

The V and J genes are TRBV10-2 and TRBJ1-1; no firm D call. Germline V gene data show CDR1 as WSHSY and CDR2 as SAAADI. This CDR3 comprises 14 residues. V dropped 3 bases and J dropped 5 bases, with 13 bases sitting between them. CDR3: CASSDSSGGTEAFF. The CDR3 region has the DNA TGCGCCAGCAGTGACTCCTCGGGAGGGACTGAAGCTTTCTTT.

The chain combines TRBV6-6 with TRBJ1-2, with D uncertain. CDR1 and CDR2 (germline): MNHNY, SVGAGI (reference sequence). V gave up 11 bases and J gave up 2 bases, with 12 bases separating them. This CDR3 is built from 12 residues. This CDR3 reads CASSEGNYGYTF. CDR3 bases: TGTGCCTCCAGCGAAGGGAACTATGGCTACACCTTC.

The chain carries TRBV19 and TRBJ2-7, with TRBD2 matching 7 bases. Germline V gene lookup returns CDR1 LNHDA and CDR2 SQIVND (reference sequence). The CDR3 loop spans 16 amino acids. The junction had 7 bases not matched to a gene; V was cut back by 1 base and J by 1 base. The CDR3 bases are TGTGCCAGTAGTATAGGGGGCGAGCGGGAATCCTACGAGCAGTACTTC. Translated: CASSIGGERESYEQYF. Together with reference TRBV19 and TRBJ2-7, the CDR3 gives the full variable domain: DGGITQSPKYLFRKEGQNVTLSCEQNLNHDAMYWYRQDPGQGLRLIYYSQIVNDFQKGDIAEGYSVSREKKESFPLTVTSAQKNPTAFYLCASSIGGERESYEQYFGPGTRLTVT.

This clone showed up just a few times. This chain joins TRBV2 and TRBJ1-1, with 7 bases lining up with TRBD1. The ends lost 6 bases at V and 3 bases at J; junction bases unmatched: 10. This CDR3 comprises 15 residues. CDR1 SNHLY and CDR2 FYNNEI come from the germline V gene. The CDR3 DNA is TGTGCCAGCAGGGTTTACACAGGGGAATACACTGAAGCTTTCTTT. Translated: CASRVYTGEYTEAFF.

V and J are TRBV21-1 and TRBJ1-2. TRBV21-1 counts as a pseudogene. The CDR3 is 14 amino acids. CDR3 DNA sequence: TGTGCCAGCGGCCAAAGGACCATTAACTATGGCTACACCTTC. Amino acids: CASGQRTINYGYTF.

The chain is built from TRBV7-9 and TRBJ2-5; D uncertain. Germline V CDR1 and CDR2: SEHNR, FQNEAQ (reference sequence). This CDR3 spans 14 amino acids. Trimming took off 3 bases at V and 1 base at J, with 9 bases between the two ends. The CDR3 nucleotides are TGTGCCAGCAGCTTCCGCCAGGTCCAAGAGACCCAGTACTTC. Protein: CASSFRQVQETQYF.

The rearrangement uses TRBV5-6 and TRBJ2-1; possible D gene TRBD1, 5 bases. The germline gives CDR1 SGHDT, CDR2 YYEEEE. There are 15 residues in the CDR3. V was shortened by 0 bases and J by 3 bases, with 10 bases between the two germline ends. For the CDR3, the DNA is TGTGCCAGCAGCTTGGAGGGGAACTTCTACAATGAGCAGTTCTTC. It translates to CASSLEGNFYNEQFF.

This chain joins TRBV4-1 and TRBJ2-7; TRBD1 aligns across 7 bases. There are 14 residues in the CDR3. J was trimmed by 5 bases and V by 4 bases; bases with no gene match: 8. Germline lookup yields CDR1 MGHRA and CDR2 YSYEKL. The CDR3, as DNA: TGCGCCAGCAGCCGACCGGGACAGACACACGAGCAGTACTTC. Protein product: CASSRPGQTHEQYF.

In DNA form, the CDR3 reads TGCGCCAGCAGCCAAAACCACAAACGCACTCAAAACGTTTTCTTT. Amino acid sequence: CASSQNHKRTQNVFF. The chain has TRBV4-1 and TRBJ1-1; D unclear. V was clipped by 2 bases and J by 13 bases, with 23 bases between them. Per germline, CDR1 MGHRA and CDR2 YSYEKL. The CDR3 runs 15 residues.

The chain uses TRBV13 and TRBJ2-1; tentative D call: TRBD2 (6 bases). V lost 5 bases to trimming and J lost 0 bases, with 17 bases between them. The length of the CDR3 is 17 residues. CDR1 and CDR2 (germline): PRHDT, FYEKMQ (reference sequence). CDR3 nucleotide sequence: TGTGCCAGCAGCCGAAATGGCGGGACTCGCTCCTACAATGAGCAGTTCTTC. Translating it yields CASSRNGGTRSYNEQFF.

The chain is built from TRBV27 and TRBJ1-1; 10 positions agree with TRBD1. V dropped 5 bases and J dropped 4; count of bases not matched to a gene: 7. This CDR3 is 15 amino acids long. Germline V gene sequence: CDR1 MNHEY, CDR2 SMNVEV (reference sequence). The DNA of the CDR3 is TGTGCCAGCAGTCCCTGGACAGGGGGAGGCACTGAAGCTTTCTTT. Protein: CASSPWTGGGTEAFF.

The chain uses TRBV2 and TRBJ2-6; 7 nucleotides match TRBD1. Germline CDR1 SNHLY, CDR2 FYNNEI. The CDR3 runs to 15 residues. With V trimmed by 5 bases and J by 2 bases, 3 bases remained unmatched. CDR3 residues: CASSFTGAGANVLTF. CDR3 bases: TGTGCCAGCAGTTTTACAGGGGCTGGGGCCAACGTCCTGACTTTC.

The chain carries TRBV6-1 and TRBJ1-2; D not certain. The germline V gene encodes CDR1 MNHNS and CDR2 SASEGT. V lost 4 bases and J lost 2, with 14 bases in between. The CDR3 totals 15 residues. The CDR3 bases are TGTGCCAGCAGTGTGGAGGAAGGGAGCAACTATGGCTACACCTTC. Translation gives CASSVEEGSNYGYTF.

V and J are TRBV11-1 and TRBJ2-2; D unclear. V was trimmed by 3 bases and J by 0 bases, leaving 8 bases between them. This CDR3 is 15 amino acids long. Germline CDR1 reads SGHAT; CDR2 reads FQDESV (reference sequence). The CDR3, as DNA: TGTGCCAGCAGCTTGTCCATCGCGAACACCGGGGAGCTGTTTTTT. This translates into CASSLSIANTGELFF.

In its sample, this clone was seen once. The chain carries TRBV7-2 and TRBJ2-1; 7 positions match TRBD2. This CDR3 is built from 16 residues. CDR1 is SGHTA and CDR2 is FQGNSA in the germline V gene. V lost 3 bases to trimming and J lost 6 bases; unmatched junction nucleotides: 11. The CDR3 loop is CASSFGAGLGVNEQFF. The DNA of the CDR3 is TGTGCCAGCAGCTTTGGGGCCGGACTAGGGGTCAATGAGCAGTTCTTC.

V and J are TRBV2 and TRBJ1-5, with D maybe TRBD1 (5 bases). V lost 7 bases and J lost 6, with 22 bases in between. The CDR3 spans 16 residues. Germline V gives CDR1 SNHLY, CDR2 FYNNEI. The CDR3 protein is CASTEGRAPRVQPQHF. DNA for the CDR3: TGTGCCAGCACCGAAGGTCGGGCCCCCAGGGTTCAGCCCCAGCATTTT.

This chain links TRBV19 with TRBJ1-2; D unclear. Germline V gives CDR1 LNHDA, CDR2 SQIVND (reference sequence). The CDR3 has 13 amino acids. The V gene lost 3 bases and the J gene lost 1 base, with 6 bases spanning the gap. The DNA of the CDR3 is TGTGCCAGTAGTATTGAGGGTAACTATGGCTACACCTTC. As protein: CASSIEGNYGYTF.

The chain carries TRBV27 and TRBJ2-3, with D tentatively TRBD1 (6 bases). Looked up from germline, CDR1 is MNHEY and CDR2 is SMNVEV (reference sequence). Trimming stripped 2 bases from V and 2 bases from J, with 14 bases between. The CDR3 totals 16 residues. The CDR3: CASSLDWDTITDTQYF. CDR3 coding DNA: TGTGCCAGCAGTTTAGATTGGGACACGATCACAGATACGCAGTATTTT.

V is TRBV19 and J is TRBJ2-1, with TRBD1 matching 10 bases. The CDR3 consists of 19 residues. Trimming cost V 3 bases and J 1 base; bases outside gene matches: 12. Looked up from germline, CDR1 is LNHDA and CDR2 is SQIVND (reference sequence). CDR3 coding DNA: TGTGCCAGTAGTATTCCCCCCGGGACAGGGGTTTGGTCCTACAATGAGCAGTTCTTC. Translated: CASSIPPGTGVWSYNEQFF.

The table lists this clone with a count of one. This chain connects TRBV6-5 to TRBJ1-2; D gene ambiguous. Germline V gene sequence: CDR1 MNHEY, CDR2 SVGAGI. The CDR3 extends over 13 amino acids. Trimming stripped 2 bases from V and 2 bases from J, with 6 bases between. The CDR3 DNA follows: TGTGCCAGCAGTTACACTGGAAACTATGGCTACACCTTC. Translating gives CASSYTGNYGYTF.

V is TRBV7-2 and J is TRBJ2-2, with 10 bases that match TRBD2. CDR1 is SGHTA and CDR2 is FQGNSA in the germline V gene. CDR3 length equals 16 residues. The junction had 10 bases not matched to a gene; V was cut back by 5 bases and J by 7 bases. CDR3 sequence reads: CASSRAGGSTSGELFF. The CDR3 nucleotides read TGTGCCAGCAGCCGAGCGGGGGGGAGCACCAGCGGGGAGCTGTTTTTT.

The J gene is TRBJ2-1, the V gene TRBV2, with D perhaps matching TRBD2 (6 bases). Trimming cost V 7 bases and J 10 bases, with 23 bases left between them. This CDR3 is built from 15 residues. Germline V gives CDR1 SNHLY, CDR2 FYNNEI. Here the CDR3 reads CASTRSRGLTREQFF. The CDR3 bases are TGTGCCAGCACCCGATCACGGGGACTGACCCGGGAGCAGTTCTTC.

This chain uses TRBV15 with TRBJ2-6, with D possibly matching TRBD1 (6 bases). Germline CDR1 LNHNV, CDR2 YYDKDF (reference sequence). The CDR3 has 18 residues. The V and J ends lost 3 bases and 0 bases respectively, with 15 bases between them. CDR3 sequence (DNA): TGTGCCACCAGCAGCCCAGGGACACTAAGCTCTGGGGCCAACGTCCTGACTTTC. Protein sequence: CATSSPGTLSSGANVLTF.